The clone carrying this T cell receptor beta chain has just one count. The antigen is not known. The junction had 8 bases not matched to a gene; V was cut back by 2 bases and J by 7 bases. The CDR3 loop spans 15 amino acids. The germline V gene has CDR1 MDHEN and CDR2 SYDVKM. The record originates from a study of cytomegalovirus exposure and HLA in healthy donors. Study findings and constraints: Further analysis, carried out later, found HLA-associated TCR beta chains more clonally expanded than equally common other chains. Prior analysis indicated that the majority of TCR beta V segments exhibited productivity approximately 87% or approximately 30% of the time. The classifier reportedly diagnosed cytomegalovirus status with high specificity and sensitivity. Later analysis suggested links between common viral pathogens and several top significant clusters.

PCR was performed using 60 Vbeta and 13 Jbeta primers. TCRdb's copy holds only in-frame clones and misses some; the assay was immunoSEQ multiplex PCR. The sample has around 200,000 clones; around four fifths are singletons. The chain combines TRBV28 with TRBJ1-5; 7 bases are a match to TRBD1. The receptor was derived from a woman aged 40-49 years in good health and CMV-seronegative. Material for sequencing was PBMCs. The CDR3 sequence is CASSLETGSLQPQHF. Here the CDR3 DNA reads TGTGCCAGCAGTTTAGAGACAGGGAGTTTACAGCCCCAGCATTTT.